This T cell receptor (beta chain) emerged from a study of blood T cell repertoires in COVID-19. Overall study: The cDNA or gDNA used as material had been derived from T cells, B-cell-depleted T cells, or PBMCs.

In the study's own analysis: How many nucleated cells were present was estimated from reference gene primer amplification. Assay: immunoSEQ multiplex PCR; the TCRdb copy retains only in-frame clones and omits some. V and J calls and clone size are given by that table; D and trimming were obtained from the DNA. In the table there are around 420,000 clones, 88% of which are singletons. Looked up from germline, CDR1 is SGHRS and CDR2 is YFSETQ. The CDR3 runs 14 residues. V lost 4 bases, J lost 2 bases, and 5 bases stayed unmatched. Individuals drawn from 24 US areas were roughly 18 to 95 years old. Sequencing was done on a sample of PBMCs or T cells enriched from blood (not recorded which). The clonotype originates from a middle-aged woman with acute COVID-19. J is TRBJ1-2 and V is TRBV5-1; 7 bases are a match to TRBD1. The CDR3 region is CASSRGQPNYGYTF. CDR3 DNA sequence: TGCGCCAGCAGCAGGGGACAGCCAAACTATGGCTACACCTTC.